The 21 T cell receptor beta chains below come from one sample, sequenced in a study of T cells in Graves' hyperthyroidism and ophthalmopathy. The investigators amplified TCR beta CDR3 regions from RNA transcripts. The HTBI set primed first-round TCR CDR3 RT-PCR. From the multiplex PCR reads, TCRdb called clonotypes with MiXCR, one entry per CDR3 protein. The data show 650,000 to 800,000 distinct CDR3 sequences, 45% seen once. Material for sequencing was peripheral blood or thyroid tissue (not recorded which). The receptor source for this set is an adult man with Graves' disease, either hyperthyroidism or ophthalmopathy (not recorded which).

This clonotype was found many times. The genes are TRBV10-2 and TRBJ2-7, with 7 bases lining up with TRBD1. The CDR3 consists of 14 residues. Germline CDR1 and CDR2: WSHSY and SAAADI. J was trimmed by 2 bases and V by 6 bases; bases with no gene match: 7. The CDR3 DNA follows: TGCGCCAGCAGCCTGACAGGGTGGACCTACGAGCAGTACTTC. Translating gives CASSLTGWTYEQYF.

The rearrangement joins TRBV19 to TRBJ1-6; D not certain. The germline V gene encodes CDR1 LNHDA and CDR2 SQIVND (reference sequence). The CDR3 is 13 residues long. The V and J ends lost 11 bases and 7 bases respectively, with 15 bases between them. CDR3 in amino acids: CAWSVTANSPLHF. Written as DNA, the CDR3 is TGTGCCTGGAGCGTGACGGCAAATTCACCCCTCCACTTT.

This clonotype was detected a few times. The chain couples TRBV20-1 to TRBJ2-7; TRBD2 aligns across 13 bases. This CDR3 spans 14 amino acids. Germline trimming cut 6 bases from V and 6 bases from J; bases unmatched to any gene: 8. The germline V gene encodes CDR1 DFQATT and CDR2 SNEGSKA (reference sequence). DNA for the CDR3: TGCAGTGCAAGGACTAGCGGGAGCCGCTCCGAGCAGTACTTC. This sequence encodes CSARTSGSRSEQYF.

As regards this clonotype: A much larger clone is a single base away; this may be a read error. J is TRBJ1-1 and V is TRBV11-3; D is unresolved. The germline gives CDR1 SGHNT, CDR2 YENEEA. The CDR3 covers 14 residues. V lost 1 base, J lost 3 bases, and 9 bases lay in between. DNA of the CDR3: TGTGCCAGCAGCTTAGTTGGGCAGTACACTGAAGCTTTCTTT. Translation: CASSLVGQYTEAFF.

This chain connects TRBV7-8 to TRBJ2-5; TRBD1 matches 9 bases. The V and J ends lost 5 bases and 5 bases, in that order; junction bases with no gene match: 9. The CDR3 has 15 residues. Looked up from germline, CDR1 is SGHVS and CDR2 is FQNEAQ. The DNA for the CDR3 is TGTGCCAGCAGCCAGTTCGGGACAGGGTCGGAGACCCAGTACTTC. Its protein product is CASSQFGTGSETQYF.

This clonotype was detected a few times. This rearrangement joins TRBV6-5 to TRBJ2-6; D gene unclear. V was shortened by 0 bases and J by 1 base, with 4 bases between the two germline ends. Germline V gene data show CDR1 as MNHEY and CDR2 as SVGAGI. This CDR3 spans 15 amino acids. The CDR3: CASSYSWSGANVLTF. CDR3 sequence (DNA): TGTGCCAGCAGTTACTCTTGGTCTGGGGCCAACGTCCTGACTTTC.

The rearrangement uses TRBV6-5 and TRBJ1-1; D is possibly TRBD1 (5 bases). Germline V CDR1 and CDR2: MNHEY, SVGAGI. The CDR3 is made up of 13 amino acids. V dropped 10 bases and J dropped 4 bases, with 16 bases sitting between them. The DNA for the CDR3 is TGTGCCACCAGACCCAGGGTGAGCACTGAAGCTTTCTTT. Amino acid sequence: CATRPRVSTEAFF.

The J gene is TRBJ2-5, the V gene TRBV5-1; the D is unclear. Germline-derived CDR1 and CDR2 are SGHRS and YFSETQ. V was cut by 0 bases and J by 11 bases, with 20 bases left in between. The CDR3 has 15 residues. CDR3 residues: CASSLGLVSYNEQYF. As DNA, the CDR3 is TGCGCCAGCAGCTTGGGGCTAGTCTCCTACAATGAGCAGTACTTC.

The genes are TRBV29-1 and TRBJ1-1; possible D gene TRBD1, 6 bases. Germline V gene lookup returns CDR1 SQVTM and CDR2 ANQGSEA. Deletions cut 3 bases from V and 5 bases from J, with 16 bases between. The CDR3 has 14 amino acids. The CDR3, as DNA: TGCAGCGTTGAGACTCGGGGGGCAGGGACTGAAGCTTTCTTT. It translates to CSVETRGAGTEAFF. Drawing the rest from reference TRBV29-1 and TRBJ1-1, the complete variable domain is SAVISQKPSRDICQRGTSLTIQCQVDSQVTMMFWYRQQPGQSLTLIATANQGSEATYESGFVIDKFPISRPNLTFSTLTVSNMSPEDSSIYLCSVETRGAGTEAFFGQGTRLTVV.

A word on this clonotype: A read error may produce the germline difference seen at one junction end. The V call is TRBV2, the J call TRBJ2-5, with 16 bases matching TRBD2. In germline, CDR1 is SNHLY, CDR2 FYNNEI. The length of the CDR3 is 14 residues. CDR3 in DNA: TGTGCCAGCAGTGAATCGCCTGGGACTAGCGGGAGGGCCTTC. Translation gives CASSESPGTSGRAF. Variable domain in full (rest from reference TRBV2 and TRBJ2-5): EPEVTQTPSHQVTQMGQEVILRCVPISNHLYFYWYRQILGQKVEFLVSFYNNEISEKSEIFDDQFSVERPDGSNFTLKIRSTKLEDSAMYFCASSESPGTSGRAFGPGTRLLVL.

The sample holds a few counts of this clonotype. The CDR3 nucleotides read TGTGCCAGCAGTTCGGGACAGGGGGCCAACGTCCTGACTTTC. It encodes CASSSGQGANVLTF. V usage is TRBV12-3 or TRBV12-4 and J usage is TRBJ2-6, with 7 bases identical to TRBD1. J was trimmed by 4 bases and V by 4 bases; bases with no gene match: 1. The CDR3 is made up of 14 amino acids.

This chain connects TRBV11-1 to TRBJ2-7; D is unresolved. The CDR3 loop spans 11 amino acids. With 8 bases removed from V and 2 bases from J, the gap between germline ends came to 7 bases. CDR1 and CDR2 (germline): SGHAT, FQDESV (reference sequence). CDR3 in DNA: TGTGCCAGCCTAAGCCCCTACGAGCAGTACTTC. It translates to CASLSPYEQYF.

With respect to this clonotype: This may be a read error: a much more frequent sequence differs by one nucleotide. V and J are TRBV7-9 and TRBJ2-7; 14 nucleotides match TRBD2. The CDR3 is made up of 14 amino acids. CDR1 SEHNR and CDR2 FQNEAQ come from the germline V gene (reference sequence). CDR3 DNA sequence: TGTGCCAGCAGTGGGACTAGCGGGAGTTACGGGCAGTACTTC. Amino acid sequence: CASSGTSGSYGQYF. Based on the CDR3 plus reference TRBV7-9 and TRBJ2-7, the full variable domain is DTGVSQNPRHKITKRGQNVTFRCDPISEHNRLYWYRQTLGQGPEFLTYFQNEAQLEKSRLLSDRFSAERPKGSFSTLEIQRTEQGDSAMYLCASSGTSGSYGQYFGPGTRLTVT.

This chain links TRBV20-1 with TRBJ1-2; D is perhaps TRBD1 (6 bases). CDR3 length: 15 residues. V was pared by 5 bases and J by 4 bases, with 20 bases between. CDR1 DFQATT and CDR2 SNEGSKA come from the germline V gene (reference sequence). In nucleotides, the CDR3 is TGCAGTGCTCTCACCTCGGACAGATACAGCTATGGCTACACCTTC. Residues: CSALTSDRYSYGYTF.

V is TRBV2 and J is TRBJ1-4; D not resolved. Trimming shortened V by 6 bases and J by 0 bases, and 11 bases separated the two germline ends. Germline-derived CDR1 and CDR2 are SNHLY and FYNNEI. The CDR3 has 15 amino acids. The CDR3 loop reads CASRLTEATNEKLFF. CDR3 bases: TGTGCCAGCAGACTGACGGAAGCAACTAATGAAAAACTGTTTTTT.

In this sample, this clonotype turned up a few times. This chain links TRBV24-1 with TRBJ2-7, with TRBD1 matching 10 bases. Germline-derived CDR1 and CDR2 are KGHDR and SFDVKD. J gave up 5 bases and V 4 bases, and 7 bases lay outside the gene matches. The CDR3 consists of 15 residues. CDR3 sequence reads: CATSDQGQGIHEQYF. CDR3 coding DNA: TGTGCCACCAGTGACCAGGGACAGGGGATCCACGAGCAGTACTTC.

This clonotype was seen ten or more times. The chain is built from TRBV29-1 and TRBJ2-7, with 8 nucleotides matching TRBD2. The CDR3 consists of 13 residues. CDR1 and CDR2 (germline): SQVTM, ANQGSEA. V lost 4 bases to trimming and J lost 7 bases; unmatched junction nucleotides: 9. The CDR3 sequence is CSVGPAGVVEQYF. The CDR3 bases are TGCAGCGTTGGCCCAGCGGGAGTAGTTGAGCAGTACTTC.

The chain couples TRBV6-5 to TRBJ1-4, with D maybe TRBD1 (6 bases). V lost 7 bases and J 7 bases, leaving 16 bases between the germline ends. Germline-derived CDR1 and CDR2 are MNHEY and SVGAGI. The CDR3 is made up of 14 amino acids. DNA for the CDR3: TGTGCCAGCAATGGACAGTCTCTGGCTGAAAAACTGTTTTTT. Its protein is CASNGQSLAEKLFF.

This clonotype was picked up a small number of times. This rearrangement joins TRBV7-9 to TRBJ1-1; TRBD1 matches at 7 bases. The CDR3 is 14 residues long. V was pared by 4 bases and J by 4 bases, with 6 bases of the junction left unmatched. Germline values: CDR1 SEHNR, CDR2 FQNEAQ (reference sequence). In DNA, the CDR3 is TGTGCCAGCAGCTATGACAGGGTCGGCACTGAAGCTTTCTTT. Translation gives CASSYDRVGTEAFF.

Note on this clonotype: Compared with germline, one end of the junction differs, possibly owing to a read error. This chain uses TRBV7-9 with TRBJ2-7; D unresolved. The CDR3 spans 11 residues. Looked up from germline, CDR1 is SEHNR and CDR2 is FQNEAQ (reference sequence). CDR3 residues: CAGSLGSEQYF. CDR3 bases: TGTGCCGGCAGCTTAGGAAGCGAGCAGTACTTC.

This sequence joins TRBV10-3 and TRBJ1-2, with D tentatively TRBD1 (6 bases). Between the trimmed V and J ends, which lost 3 bases and 0 bases, there was a span of 11 bases. CDR3 length: 15 amino acids. CDR1 is ENHRY, CDR2 SYGVKD, per germline. Written as DNA, the CDR3 is TGTGCCATCAGTGAAATAACAGGGTCTAACTATGGCTACACCTTC. Protein product: CAISEITGSNYGYTF.